The rows below give T cell receptor beta chains drawn from one sample of a study of shared clonotypes between healthy human individuals. Clones were sequenced by immunoSEQ multiplex PCR, and TCRdb holds only the in-frame ones, with some missing. The table has 1,500,000 or so clones, more than 95% seen once. Specimen: naive CD4+ T cells sorted from blood. The receptors originated from a man aged 25-40 years in good health. Both conserved end residues are part of each CDR3. Size is stated for part of the rows, as once, few or many counts, or as a class when the clone is expanded.

abundance	v_gene	j_gene	CDR3aa
NA	TRBV9	TRBJ2-2	CASRDRTNTGELFF
NA	TRBV19	TRBJ2-7	CASSIDHGTEQYF
once	TRBV5-4	TRBJ1-2	CASSLALGGGGYTF
NA	TRBV19	TRBJ2-7	CATSDRSYEQYF
NA	TRBV11-2	TRBJ1-2	CASSHGQFFDTF
NA	TRBV7-9	TRBJ1-1	CASSWAGHEAFF
NA	TRBV7-7	TRBJ2-2	CASSLHIGASGNTGELFF
NA	TRBV19	TRBJ2-6	CASSPGTSGANVLTF
NA	TRBV7-9	TRBJ1-1	CASSLGRQARDTEAFF
NA	TRBV6-4	TRBJ2-1	CASSPTGEGSSYNEQFF
few	TRBV19	TRBJ2-2	CASSEFGNGELFF
NA	TRBV30	TRBJ2-6	CAWSPRRSGANVLTF
NA	TRBV7-6	TRBJ2-3	CASSLGARTDTQYF
NA	TRBV7-8	TRBJ2-7	CASSPPFLRRSYPYEQYF
NA	TRBV5-1	TRBJ2-7	CASSLESGSHEQYF
NA	TRBV29-1	TRBJ2-3	CTTDRDRDTQYF
NA	TRBV11-2	TRBJ2-3	CASSLDGGTDTQYF
NA	TRBV4-1	TRBJ2-2	CASSQGGGRANTGELFF
NA	TRBV7-2	TRBJ2-5	CASSLSGRAWETQYF
NA	TRBV21-1	TRBJ2-7	CASSTTGTTTYEQYF
NA	TRBV5-1	TRBJ1-2	CASSSGDRVDGYTF
NA	TRBV2	TRBJ2-7	CASSVPGTYEQYF
NA	TRBV9	TRBJ2-1	CASSVETLTYNEQFF
NA	TRBV18	TRBJ1-1	CASTIREITEAFF
NA	TRBV18	TRBJ2-7	CASSPSGRSYEQYF
NA	TRBV2	TRBJ2-1	CASSEVGKQFF
once	TRBV7-3	TRBJ2-1	CASSLVNNEQFF
NA	TRBV2	TRBJ2-5	CASSTGGLETQYF
NA	TRBV6-6	TRBJ2-6	CASSRGGSGANVLTF
NA	TRBV6-5	TRBJ2-5	CASSETAYQETQYF
NA	TRBV6-1	TRBJ1-2	CASSEAYRVRYTF
NA	TRBV5-1	TRBJ2-2	CASSLTVAGDTGELFF
NA	TRBV5-6	TRBJ1-1	CASSFFGRGDTEAFF